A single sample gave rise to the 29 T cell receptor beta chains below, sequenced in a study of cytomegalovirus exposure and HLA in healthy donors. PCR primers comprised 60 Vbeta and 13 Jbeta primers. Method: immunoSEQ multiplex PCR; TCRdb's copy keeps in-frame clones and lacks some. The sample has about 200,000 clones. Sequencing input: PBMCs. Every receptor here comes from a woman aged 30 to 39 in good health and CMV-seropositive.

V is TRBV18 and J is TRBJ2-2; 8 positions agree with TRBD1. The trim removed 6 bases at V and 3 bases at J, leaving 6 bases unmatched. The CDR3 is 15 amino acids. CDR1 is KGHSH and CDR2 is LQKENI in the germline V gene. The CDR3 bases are TGTGCCAGCTCGCCCAGGGGGCAGTACACCGGGGAGCTGTTTTTT. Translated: CASSPRGQYTGELFF. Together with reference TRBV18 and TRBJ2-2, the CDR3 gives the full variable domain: NAGVMQNPRHLVRRRGQEARLRCSPMKGHSHVYWYRQLPEEGLKFMVYLQKENIIDESGMPKERFSAEFPKEGPSILRIQQVVRGDSAAYFCASSPRGQYTGELFFGEGSRLTVL.

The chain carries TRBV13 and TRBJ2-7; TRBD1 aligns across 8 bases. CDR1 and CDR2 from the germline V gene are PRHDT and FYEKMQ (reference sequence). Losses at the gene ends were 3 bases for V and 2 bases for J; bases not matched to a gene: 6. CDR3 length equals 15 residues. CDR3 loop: CASSFRRDRTYEQYF. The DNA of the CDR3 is TGTGCCAGCAGCTTTCGCCGGGACAGGACCTACGAGCAGTACTTC.

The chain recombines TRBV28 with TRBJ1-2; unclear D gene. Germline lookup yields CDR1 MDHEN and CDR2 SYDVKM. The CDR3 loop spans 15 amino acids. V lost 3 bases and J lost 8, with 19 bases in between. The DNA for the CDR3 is TGTGCCAGCAGTTTCGCCGACATCCTCGGCCGAGGCTACACCTTC. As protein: CASSFADILGRGYTF.

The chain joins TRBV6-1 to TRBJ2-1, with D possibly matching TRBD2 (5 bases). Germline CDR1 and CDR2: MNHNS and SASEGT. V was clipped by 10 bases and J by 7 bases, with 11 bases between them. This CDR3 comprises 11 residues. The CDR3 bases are TGTGCCACCGGTTCGGGAAATGAGCAGTTCTTC. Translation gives CATGSGNEQFF.

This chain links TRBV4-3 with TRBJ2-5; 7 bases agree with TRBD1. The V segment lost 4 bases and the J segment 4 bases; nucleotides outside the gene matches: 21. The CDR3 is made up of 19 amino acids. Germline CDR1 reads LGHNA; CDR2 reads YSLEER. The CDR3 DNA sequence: TGCGCCAGCAGCCCGCCGAATTCCTTCGACAGGGAAAAGGGAGAGACCCAGTACTTC. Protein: CASSPPNSFDREKGETQYF.

CDR3: CASSLGTAGNTIYF. DNA of the CDR3: TGTGCCAGCAGCTTGGGGACAGCGGGAAACACCATATATTTT. V is TRBV5-6 and J is TRBJ1-3; possibly TRBD1 for D (6 bases). This CDR3 has 14 amino acids. The V end lost 0 bases, the J end lost 4 bases, and 8 bases lay between the germline ends. Per germline, CDR1 SGHDT and CDR2 YYEEEE. The whole variable domain, filled in from reference TRBV5-6 and TRBJ1-3, reads DAGVTQSPTHLIKTRGQQVTLRCSPKSGHDTVSWYQQALGQGPQFIFQYYEEEERQRGNFPDRFSGHQFPNYSSELNVNALLLGDSALYLCASSLGTAGNTIYFGEGSWLTVV.

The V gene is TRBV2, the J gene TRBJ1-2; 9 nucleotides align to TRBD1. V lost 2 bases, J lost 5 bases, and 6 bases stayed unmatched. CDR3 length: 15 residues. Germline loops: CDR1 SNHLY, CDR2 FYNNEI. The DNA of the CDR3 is TGTGCCAGCAGTGAATCCGGGACAGGGCAATATGGCTACACCTTC. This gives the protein CASSESGTGQYGYTF.

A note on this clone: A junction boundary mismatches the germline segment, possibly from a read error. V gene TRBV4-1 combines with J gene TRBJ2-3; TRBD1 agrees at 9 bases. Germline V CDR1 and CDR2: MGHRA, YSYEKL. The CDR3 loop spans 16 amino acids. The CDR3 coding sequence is TGCGCCAGCAGCCAAGAGGGAACAGGGGGCACAAATACGCAGTATTTT. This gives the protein CASSQEGTGGTNTQYF.

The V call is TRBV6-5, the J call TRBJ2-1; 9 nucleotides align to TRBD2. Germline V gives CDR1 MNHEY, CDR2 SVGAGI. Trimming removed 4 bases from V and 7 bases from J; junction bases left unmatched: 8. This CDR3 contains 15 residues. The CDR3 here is CASSWREGLRNEQFF. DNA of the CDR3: TGTGCCAGCAGTTGGCGGGAGGGCCTCAGAAATGAGCAGTTCTTC.

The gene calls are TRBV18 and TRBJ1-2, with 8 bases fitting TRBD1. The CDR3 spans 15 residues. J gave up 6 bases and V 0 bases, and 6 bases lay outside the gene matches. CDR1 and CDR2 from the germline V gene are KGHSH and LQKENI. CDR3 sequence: CASSPPSYRGDGYTF. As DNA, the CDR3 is TGTGCCAGCTCACCACCGTCATACAGGGGGGATGGCTACACCTTC.

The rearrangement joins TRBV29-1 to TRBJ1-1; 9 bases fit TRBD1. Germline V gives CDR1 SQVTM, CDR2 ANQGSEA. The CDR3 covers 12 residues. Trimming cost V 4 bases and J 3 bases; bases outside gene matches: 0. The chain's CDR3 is CSVGQGDTEAFF. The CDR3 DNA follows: TGCAGCGTTGGACAGGGGGACACTGAAGCTTTCTTT.

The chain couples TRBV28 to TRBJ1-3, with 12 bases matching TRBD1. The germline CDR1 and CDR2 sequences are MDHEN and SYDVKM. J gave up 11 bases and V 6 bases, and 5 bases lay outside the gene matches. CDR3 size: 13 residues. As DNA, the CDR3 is TGTGCCAGCAGGGGACAGGGGGCCAGTTCCATATATTTT. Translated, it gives CASRGQGASSIYF. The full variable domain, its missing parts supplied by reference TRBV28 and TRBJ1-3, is DVKVTQSSRYLVKRTGEKVFLECVQDMDHENMFWYRQDPGLGLRLIYFSYDVKMKEKGDIPEGYSVSREKKERFSLILESASTNQTSMYLCASRGQGASSIYFGEGSWLTVV.

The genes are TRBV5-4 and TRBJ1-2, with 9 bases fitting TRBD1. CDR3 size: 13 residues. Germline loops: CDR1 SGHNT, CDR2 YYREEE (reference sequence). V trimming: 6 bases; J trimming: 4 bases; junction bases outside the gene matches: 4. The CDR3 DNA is TGTGCCAGCACCAGGGACAGGGTCTATGGCTACACCTTC. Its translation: CASTRDRVYGYTF.

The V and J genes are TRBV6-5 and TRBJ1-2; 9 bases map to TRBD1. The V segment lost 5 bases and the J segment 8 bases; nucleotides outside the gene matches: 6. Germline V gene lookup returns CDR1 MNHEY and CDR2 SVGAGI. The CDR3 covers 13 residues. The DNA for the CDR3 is TGTGCCAGCAGTGAAAGGGACAGGGACGGCTACACCTTC. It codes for CASSERDRDGYTF.

The CDR3 coding sequence is TGCGCCGGATCGGCAGGAGGTCTGAGCTCTGGAAACACCATATATTTT. It specifies CAGSAGGLSSGNTIYF. The rearrangement uses TRBV10-2 and TRBJ1-3; no clear D. Per germline, CDR1 WSHSY and CDR2 SAAADI. The CDR3 runs 16 residues. Trimming took 11 bases from V and 0 from J, leaving 20 bases between them.

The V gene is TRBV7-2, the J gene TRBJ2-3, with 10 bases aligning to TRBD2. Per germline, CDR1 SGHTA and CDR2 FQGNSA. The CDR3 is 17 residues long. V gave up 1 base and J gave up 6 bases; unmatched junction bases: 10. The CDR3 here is CASSLVPSGSGVDTQYF. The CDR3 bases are TGTGCCAGCAGCTTAGTTCCTAGCGGGAGTGGGGTTGATACGCAGTATTTT.

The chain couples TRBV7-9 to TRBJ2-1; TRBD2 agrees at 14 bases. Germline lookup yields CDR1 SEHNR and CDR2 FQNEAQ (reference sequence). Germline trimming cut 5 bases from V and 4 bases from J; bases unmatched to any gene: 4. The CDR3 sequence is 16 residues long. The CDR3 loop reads CASSPRTSGRYNEQFF. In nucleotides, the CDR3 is TGTGCCAGCAGCCCCAGGACTAGCGGGAGGTACAATGAGCAGTTCTTC.

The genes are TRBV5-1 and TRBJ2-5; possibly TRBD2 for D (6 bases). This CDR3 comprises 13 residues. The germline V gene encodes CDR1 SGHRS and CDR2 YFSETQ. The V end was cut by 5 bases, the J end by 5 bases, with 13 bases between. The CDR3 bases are TGCGCCAGCAGGGGAGGAGTTGGTGAGACCCAGTACTTC. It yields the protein CASRGGVGETQYF.

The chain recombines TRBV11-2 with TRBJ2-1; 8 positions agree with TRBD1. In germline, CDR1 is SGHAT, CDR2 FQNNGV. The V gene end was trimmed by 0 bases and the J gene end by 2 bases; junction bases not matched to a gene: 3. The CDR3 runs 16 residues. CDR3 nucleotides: TGTGCCAGCAGCTTAGAGATACAGGGGGCCTACAATGAGCAGTTCTTC. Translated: CASSLEIQGAYNEQFF.

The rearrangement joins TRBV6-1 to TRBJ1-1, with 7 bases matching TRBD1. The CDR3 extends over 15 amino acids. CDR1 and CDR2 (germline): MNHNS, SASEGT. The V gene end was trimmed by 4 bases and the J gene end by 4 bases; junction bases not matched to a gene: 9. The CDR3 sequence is CASSAQDRIITEAFF. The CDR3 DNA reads TGTGCCAGCAGTGCGCAGGACAGGATTATCACTGAAGCTTTCTTT.

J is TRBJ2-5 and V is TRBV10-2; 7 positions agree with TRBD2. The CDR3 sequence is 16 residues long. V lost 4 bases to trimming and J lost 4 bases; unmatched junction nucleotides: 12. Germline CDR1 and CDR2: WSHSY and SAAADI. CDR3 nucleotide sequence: TGCGCCAGCAGTGGGCCTGGGGAGGGCTCCGGAGAGACCCAGTACTTC. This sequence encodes CASSGPGEGSGETQYF.

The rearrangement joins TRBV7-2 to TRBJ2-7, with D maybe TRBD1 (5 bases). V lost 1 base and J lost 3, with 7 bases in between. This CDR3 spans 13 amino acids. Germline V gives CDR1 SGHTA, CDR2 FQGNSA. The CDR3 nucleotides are TGTGCCAGCAGCTTAGGGACAAACTACGAGCAGTACTTC. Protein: CASSLGTNYEQYF.

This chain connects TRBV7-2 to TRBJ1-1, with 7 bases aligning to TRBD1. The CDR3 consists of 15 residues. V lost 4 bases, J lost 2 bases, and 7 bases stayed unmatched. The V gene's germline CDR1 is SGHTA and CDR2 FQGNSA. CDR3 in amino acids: CASSSRQGSNTEAFF. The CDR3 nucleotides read TGTGCCAGCAGCTCTAGACAGGGCAGTAACACTGAAGCTTTCTTT.

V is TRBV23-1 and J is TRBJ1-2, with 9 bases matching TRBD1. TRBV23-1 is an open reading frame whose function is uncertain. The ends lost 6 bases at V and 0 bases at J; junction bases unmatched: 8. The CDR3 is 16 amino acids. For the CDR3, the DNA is TGCGCCAGCAGGTGGGGGACAGGGTTAGCTAACTATGGCTACACCTTC. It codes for CASRWGTGLANYGYTF.

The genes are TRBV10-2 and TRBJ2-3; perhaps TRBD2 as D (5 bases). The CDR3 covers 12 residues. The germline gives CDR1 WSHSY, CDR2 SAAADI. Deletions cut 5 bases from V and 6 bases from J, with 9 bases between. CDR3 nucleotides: TGCGCCAGCAGTACGGACTCGGATACGCAGTATTTT. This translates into CASSTDSDTQYF.

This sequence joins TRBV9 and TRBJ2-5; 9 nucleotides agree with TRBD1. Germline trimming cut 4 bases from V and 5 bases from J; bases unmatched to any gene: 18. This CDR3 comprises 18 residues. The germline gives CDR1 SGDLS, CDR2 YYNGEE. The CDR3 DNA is TGTGCCAGCAGCCCACGAGATGGACGGGACAGGGTATATGAGACCCAGTACTTC. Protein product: CASSPRDGRDRVYETQYF.

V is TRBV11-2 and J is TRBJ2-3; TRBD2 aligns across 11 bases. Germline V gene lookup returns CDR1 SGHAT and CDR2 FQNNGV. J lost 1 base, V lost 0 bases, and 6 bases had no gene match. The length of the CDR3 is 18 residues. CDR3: CASSLDLGSGGGTDTQYF. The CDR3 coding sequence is TGTGCCAGCAGCTTAGATCTGGGTAGCGGGGGGGGCACAGATACGCAGTATTTT.

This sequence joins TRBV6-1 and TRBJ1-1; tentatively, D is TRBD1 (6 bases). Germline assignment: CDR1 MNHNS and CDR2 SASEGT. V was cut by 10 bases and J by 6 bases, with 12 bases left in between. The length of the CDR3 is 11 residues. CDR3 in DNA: TGTGCCACCACACAGGGCTCTGAAGCTTTCTTT. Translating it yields CATTQGSEAFF.

The CDR3 protein is CASSPDRGLRGNTIYF. DNA for the CDR3: TGTGCCAGCAGCCCCGACAGGGGTCTGAGAGGAAACACCATATATTTT. J is TRBJ1-3 and V is TRBV7-2, with 8 nucleotides matching TRBD1. CDR1 and CDR2 from the germline V gene are SGHTA and FQGNSA. CDR3 size: 16 residues. V trimming: 5 bases; J trimming: 4 bases; junction bases outside the gene matches: 10. Together with reference TRBV7-2 and TRBJ1-3, the CDR3 gives the full variable domain: GAGVSQSPSNKVTEKGKDVELRCDPISGHTALYWYRQSLGQGLEFLIYFQGNSAPDKSGLPSDRFSAERTGGSVSTLTIQRTQQEDSAVYLCASSPDRGLRGNTIYFGEGSWLTVV.